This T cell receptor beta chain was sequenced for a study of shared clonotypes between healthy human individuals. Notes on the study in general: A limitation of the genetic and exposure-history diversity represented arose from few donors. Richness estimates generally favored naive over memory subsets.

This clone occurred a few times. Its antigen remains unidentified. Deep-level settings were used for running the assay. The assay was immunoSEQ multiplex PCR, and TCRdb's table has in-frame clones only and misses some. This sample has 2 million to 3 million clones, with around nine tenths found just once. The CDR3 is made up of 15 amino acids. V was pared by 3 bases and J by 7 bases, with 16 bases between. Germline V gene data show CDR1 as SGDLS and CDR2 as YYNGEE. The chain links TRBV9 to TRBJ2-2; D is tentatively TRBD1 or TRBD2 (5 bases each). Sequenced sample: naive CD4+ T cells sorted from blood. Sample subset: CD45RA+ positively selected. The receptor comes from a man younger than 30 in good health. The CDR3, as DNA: TGTGCCAGCAGCGCGCCGGGGCAACAACGCGGGGAGCTGTTTTTT. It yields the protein CASSAPGQQRGELFF.